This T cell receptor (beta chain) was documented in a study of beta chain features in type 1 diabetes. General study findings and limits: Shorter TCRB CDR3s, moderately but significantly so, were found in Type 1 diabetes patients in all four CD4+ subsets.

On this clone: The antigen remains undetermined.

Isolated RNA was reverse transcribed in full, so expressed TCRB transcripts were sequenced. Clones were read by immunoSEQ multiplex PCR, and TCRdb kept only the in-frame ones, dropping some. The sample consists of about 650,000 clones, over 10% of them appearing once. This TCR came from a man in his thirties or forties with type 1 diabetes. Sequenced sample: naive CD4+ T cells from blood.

CDR3 region: CSVGTVRDYGYTF. The CDR3 nucleotides read TGCAGCGTCGGGACAGTACGCGACTATGGCTACACCTTC. The chain recombines TRBV29-1 with TRBJ1-2, with 7 bases aligning to TRBD1. CDR1 and CDR2 (germline): SQVTM, ANQGSEA. Trimming at V came to 6 bases and at J to 3 bases, leaving 7 bases not matched to a gene. This CDR3 is 13 amino acids long.